Below are 32 T cell receptor beta chains sequenced from a single sample in a study of beta chain features in type 1 diabetes. Every bit of the isolated RNA underwent reverse transcription, so sequencing read expressed TCRB transcripts. Sequenced by immunoSEQ multiplex PCR; TCRdb stores in-frame clones only, minus some. The sample includes approximately 160,000 clones, about 8.1% of them seen just once. Sequencing was performed on central memory CD4+ T cells from blood. These receptors were taken from a man younger than 35 in good health.

This clone was seen more than once but under ten times. The chain links TRBV9 to TRBJ2-2; D not certain. Between the trimmed V and J ends, which lost 0 bases and 1 base, there was a span of 7 bases. Looked up from germline, CDR1 is SGDLS and CDR2 is YYNGEE. This CDR3 is built from 15 residues. As DNA, the CDR3 is TGTGCCAGCAGCGTAGTGGCAGAGAACACCGGGGAGCTGTTTTTT. It translates to CASSVVAENTGELFF.

The V and J genes are TRBV19 and TRBJ1-4; D is undetermined. CDR1 LNHDA and CDR2 SQIVND come from the germline V gene (reference sequence). The CDR3 runs to 13 residues. V lost 7 bases and J 7 bases, leaving 13 bases between the germline ends. CDR3 bases: TGTGCCAGTAAGTACAAGGAGCGTGAAAAACTGTTTTTT. Its protein product is CASKYKEREKLFF. Full variable domain (remainder filled in from reference TRBV19 and TRBJ1-4): DGGITQSPKYLFRKEGQNVTLSCEQNLNHDAMYWYRQDPGQGLRLIYYSQIVNDFQKGDIAEGYSVSREKKESFPLTVTSAQKNPTAFYLCASKYKEREKLFFGSGTQLSVL.

This clone turned up a few times. The CDR3 DNA sequence: TGTGCCAGCAGAGCTAGCGATGATGAGCAGTTCTTC. This gives the protein CASRASDDEQFF. The chain joins TRBV6-5 to TRBJ2-1; tentative D call: TRBD2 (6 bases). V lost 6 bases to trimming and J lost 8 bases, with 11 bases between them. CDR3 size: 12 residues. CDR1 and CDR2 from the germline V gene are MNHEY and SVGAGI.

This clone was counted a few times. The V gene is TRBV10-3, the J gene TRBJ2-3; 8 bases match TRBD2. Germline lookup yields CDR1 ENHRY and CDR2 SYGVKD. The ends lost 7 bases at V and 4 bases at J; junction bases unmatched: 10. The CDR3 covers 15 residues. The CDR3 DNA reads as TGTGCCATCACCAGTCGGGGGGGGGAGTCAGATACGCAGTATTTT. Translation gives CAITSRGGESDTQYF.

This clone was detected a few times. As DNA, the CDR3 is TGTGCCAGCAGTTTAAGTGGGCGGACAGGGCCATCTGAGCAGTACTTC. Amino acid sequence: CASSLSGRTGPSEQYF. This chain joins TRBV28 and TRBJ2-7; TRBD1 matches 8 bases. V lost 2 bases, J lost 7 bases, and 13 bases stayed unmatched. Germline-derived CDR1 and CDR2 are MDHEN and SYDVKM. The CDR3 has 16 residues.

This clone was found a few times. The chain employs TRBV7-9 and TRBJ2-7; TRBD2 is a possible D gene (6 bases). Germline CDR1 and CDR2: SEHNR and FQNEAQ (reference sequence). With 3 bases removed from V and 5 bases from J, the gap between germline ends came to 14 bases. This CDR3 is built from 14 residues. CDR3 region: CASSFTGSGDEQYF. The DNA of the CDR3 is TGTGCCAGCAGCTTCACGGGGTCGGGAGACGAGCAGTACTTC. Full variable domain (remainder filled in from reference TRBV7-9 and TRBJ2-7): DTGVSQNPRHKITKRGQNVTFRCDPISEHNRLYWYRQTLGQGPEFLTYFQNEAQLEKSRLLSDRFSAERPKGSFSTLEIQRTEQGDSAMYLCASSFTGSGDEQYFGPGTRLTVT.

This clone came up a few times. The genes are TRBV5-1 and TRBJ2-7; 7 bases map to TRBD1. The V gene end was trimmed by 4 bases and the J gene end by 5 bases; junction bases not matched to a gene: 6. The germline V gene encodes CDR1 SGHRS and CDR2 YFSETQ. The CDR3 spans 13 residues. The CDR3, as DNA: TGCGCCAGCAGCCGGTCAGGGGGTCACGAGCAGTACTTC. Its protein is CASSRSGGHEQYF.

The chain uses TRBV27 and TRBJ1-2; 7 positions match TRBD1. Per germline, CDR1 MNHEY and CDR2 SMNVEV (reference sequence). V trimming: 8 bases; J trimming: 7 bases; junction bases outside the gene matches: 13. There are 14 residues in the CDR3. The DNA of the CDR3 is TGTGCCAGCCATCACGCCGGACAGGCGGCTGGCTACACCTTC. Its translation is CASHHAGQAAGYTF.

Only a few counts were recorded for this clone. This sequence joins TRBV4-2 and TRBJ1-5, with 9 bases matching TRBD1. The CDR3 has 15 residues. V gave up 2 bases and J gave up 4 bases; unmatched junction bases: 3. Per the germline V gene, CDR1 is LGHNA and CDR2 is YNFKEQ. The DNA for the CDR3 is TGTGCCAGCAGCCAAAGGACAGGGGATAATCAGCCCCAGCATTTT. Its protein product is CASSQRTGDNQPQHF.

A few counts support this clone. The V and J genes are TRBV7-2 and TRBJ1-2, with no clear D. Trimming stripped 3 bases from V and 4 bases from J, with 9 bases between. Germline values: CDR1 SGHTA, CDR2 FQGNSA. The CDR3 consists of 13 residues. CDR3 sequence reads: CASSFGLSYGYTF. The DNA for the CDR3 is TGTGCCAGCAGCTTCGGACTGAGCTATGGCTACACCTTC.

The sample holds a few counts of this clone. The V and J genes are TRBV11-2 and TRBJ1-1; 7 nucleotides align to TRBD1. Germline trimming cut 5 bases from V and 2 bases from J; bases unmatched to any gene: 5. There are 14 residues in the CDR3. CDR1 and CDR2 from the germline V gene are SGHAT and FQNNGV. The CDR3 region is CASSPDRLNTEAFF. The CDR3 DNA sequence: TGTGCCAGCAGCCCGGACAGGCTAAACACTGAAGCTTTCTTT.

This clone was seen a few times. The chain employs TRBV30 and TRBJ1-4; 7 bases are a match to TRBD1. Unmatched junction bases numbered 2, after V lost 1 base and J lost 3 bases. The germline V gene encodes CDR1 GTSNPN and CDR2 SVGIG (reference sequence). The CDR3 contains 14 residues. For the CDR3, the DNA is TGTGCCTGGAGTGCGACAGGGCCTAATGAAAAACTGTTTTTT. Translated, it gives CAWSATGPNEKLFF.

This clone occurred a few times. The chain carries TRBV5-6 and TRBJ2-7, with 12 bases identical to TRBD1. V lost 8 bases to trimming and J lost 7 bases; unmatched junction nucleotides: 13. The length of the CDR3 is 15 residues. Germline values: CDR1 SGHDT, CDR2 YYEEEE. CDR3 nucleotides: TGTGCCAGTGAAACCGGGACAGGGGGCTACGGGGAGCAGTACTTC. Translated, it gives CASETGTGGYGEQYF. Filled out from reference TRBV5-6 and TRBJ2-7, the complete variable domain reads DAGVTQSPTHLIKTRGQQVTLRCSPKSGHDTVSWYQQALGQGPQFIFQYYEEEERQRGNFPDRFSGHQFPNYSSELNVNALLLGDSALYLCASETGTGGYGEQYFGPGTRLTVT.

This clone was seen a handful of times. This rearrangement joins TRBV4-1 to TRBJ2-5; weak D call: TRBD1 (5 bases). Germline loops: CDR1 MGHRA, CDR2 YSYEKL. The CDR3 runs 14 residues. Trimming stripped 4 bases from V and 5 bases from J, with 14 bases between. The CDR3 sequence: CASSRGLLPETQYF. CDR3 bases: TGCGCCAGCAGCCGGGGCTTGCTTCCCGAGACCCAGTACTTC.

This chain joins TRBV4-1 and TRBJ2-7, with 9 nucleotides matching TRBD1. This CDR3 has 15 amino acids. The germline V gene has CDR1 MGHRA and CDR2 YSYEKL. Unmatched junction bases numbered 5, after V lost 2 bases and J lost 3 bases. The CDR3 region is CASSQPGTGLYEQYF. DNA for the CDR3: TGCGCCAGCAGCCAACCAGGGACAGGGCTCTACGAGCAGTACTTC.

This clone was seen more than once but under ten times. The gene calls are TRBV28 and TRBJ2-4; possibly TRBD2 for D (5 bases). This CDR3 has 16 amino acids. Germline V gene lookup returns CDR1 MDHEN and CDR2 SYDVKM. The V and J ends lost 6 bases and 0 bases respectively, with 15 bases between them. In DNA, the CDR3 is TGTGCCAGCAGCGAAAGAGGACTCCTAGCCAAAAACATTCAGTACTTC. Amino acids: CASSERGLLAKNIQYF.

V and J are TRBV28 and TRBJ1-2; D not certain. The CDR3 length is 15 residues. The V gene's germline CDR1 is MDHEN and CDR2 SYDVKM. The V end lost 5 bases, the J end lost 7 bases, and 20 bases lay between the germline ends. Here the CDR3 reads CASSERLGRPGGYTF. The CDR3 DNA reads TGTGCCAGCAGTGAACGTTTGGGTCGACCGGGTGGCTACACCTTC.

A few counts support this clone. This sequence joins TRBV7-2 and TRBJ1-2, with D hard to call. The V end lost 1 base, the J end lost 5 bases, and 8 bases lay between the germline ends. CDR1 and CDR2 from the germline V gene are SGHTA and FQGNSA. CDR3 length: 13 amino acids. The CDR3 DNA reads TGTGCCAGCAGCTTAGAACAGCTTTATGGCTACACCTTC. As protein: CASSLEQLYGYTF.

This clone occurred a few times. J is TRBJ1-1 and V is TRBV19; D not certain. The CDR3 consists of 11 residues. Trimming shortened V by 10 bases and J by 1 base, and 7 bases separated the two germline ends. Per germline, CDR1 LNHDA and CDR2 SQIVND (reference sequence). The CDR3 DNA follows: TGTGCCACATACAGGAACACTGAAGCTTTCTTT. Its translation is CATYRNTEAFF.

This clone was found a few times. This chain joins TRBV28 and TRBJ2-2; the D gene is possibly TRBD2 (7 bases). The CDR3 loop spans 16 amino acids. From germline, CDR1 is MDHEN and CDR2 SYDVKM. V was cut by 3 bases and J by 4 bases, with 15 bases left in between. In DNA form, the CDR3 reads TGTGCCAGCAGTTTCGGTGGGGGGGGCGGCACCGGGGAGCTGTTTTTT. Residues: CASSFGGGGGTGELFF.

J is TRBJ2-4 and V is TRBV7-9, with D maybe TRBD2 (7 bases). V lost 2 bases, J lost 3 bases, and 11 bases lay in between. Looked up from germline, CDR1 is SEHNR and CDR2 is FQNEAQ (reference sequence). CDR3 length: 15 residues. The CDR3, as DNA: TGTGCCAGCAGCTTAAAAGGGGGGGACAAAAACATTCAGTACTTC. Its protein is CASSLKGGDKNIQYF. The full variable domain, rest sourced from reference TRBV7-9 and TRBJ2-4, is DTGVSQNPRHKITKRGQNVTFRCDPISEHNRLYWYRQTLGQGPEFLTYFQNEAQLEKSRLLSDRFSAERPKGSFSTLEIQRTEQGDSAMYLCASSLKGGDKNIQYFGAGTRLSVL.

The V and J genes are TRBV6-5 and TRBJ1-2; 9 bases are shared with TRBD1. V was clipped by 8 bases and J by 0 bases; unmatched bases: 7. The germline V gene has CDR1 MNHEY and CDR2 SVGAGI. The CDR3 has 15 amino acids. CDR3 coding DNA: TGTGCCAGCCTGGACAGGGGCGAAGCTAACTATGGCTACACCTTC. It is translated as CASLDRGEANYGYTF.

The chain carries TRBV27 and TRBJ1-5, with a possible D match to TRBD1 (5 bases). This CDR3 spans 15 amino acids. Germline V lookup: CDR1 MNHEY, CDR2 SMNVEV (reference sequence). Trimming stripped 6 bases from V and 0 bases from J, with 12 bases between. CDR3: CASRETVNSNQPQHF. CDR3 coding DNA: TGTGCCAGCAGGGAGACAGTCAATAGCAATCAGCCCCAGCATTTT.

A few counts support this clone. The rearrangement links TRBV5-1 to TRBJ2-7, with 9 bases that match TRBD1. Per germline, CDR1 SGHRS and CDR2 YFSETQ. This CDR3 region has 15 residues. V shed 2 bases, J shed 4 bases, and the junction held 7 bases outside the gene matches. The CDR3 loop is CASSFTQGAEYEQYF. For the CDR3, the DNA is TGCGCCAGCAGCTTTACACAGGGGGCAGAGTACGAGCAGTACTTC.

This clone showed up just a few times. This chain links TRBV5-8 with TRBJ1-5; 9 bases align to TRBD1. From germline, CDR1 is SGHTS and CDR2 YDEGEE. V was pared by 6 bases and J by 5 bases, with 9 bases of the junction left unmatched. The CDR3 totals 15 residues. CDR3 loop: CASTTRQGDYQPQHF. CDR3 in DNA: TGTGCCAGCACCACAAGACAGGGGGATTATCAGCCCCAGCATTTT.

This clone turned up a few times. The chain employs TRBV18 and TRBJ2-2; TRBD2 aligns across 12 bases. This CDR3 has 18 amino acids. The germline V gene encodes CDR1 KGHSH and CDR2 LQKENI. Germline trimming cut 0 bases from V and 0 bases from J; bases unmatched to any gene: 2. The CDR3 is CASSPPGLAGANTGELFF. Here the CDR3 DNA reads TGTGCCAGCTCACCACCGGGACTAGCGGGTGCGAACACCGGGGAGCTGTTTTTT.

The chain couples TRBV4-2 to TRBJ1-2; the match to TRBD1 covers 9 bases. The CDR3 is 16 residues long. With 1 base clipped from V and 4 bases from J, the junction kept 7 bases outside the gene matches. Germline assignment: CDR1 LGHNA and CDR2 YNFKEQ. CDR3 in DNA: TGTGCCAGCAGCCAAGCGGAGGGACAGGGTCCCTATGGCTACACCTTC. Translated: CASSQAEGQGPYGYTF.

The chain employs TRBV27 and TRBJ1-5, with a possible D match to TRBD1 (5 bases). CDR3 length: 14 residues. Germline CDR1 is MNHEY and CDR2 is SMNVEV (reference sequence). V lost 4 bases and J lost 6, with 13 bases in between. Here the CDR3 reads CASSSGSAGQPQHF. CDR3 in DNA: TGTGCCAGCAGTTCAGGGTCTGCAGGTCAGCCCCAGCATTTT.

This clone was counted only a few times. The chain links TRBV27 to TRBJ2-3, with 8 bases identical to TRBD2. Looked up from germline, CDR1 is MNHEY and CDR2 is SMNVEV (reference sequence). Trimming cost V 8 bases and J 0 bases; bases outside gene matches: 10. The length of the CDR3 is 16 residues. The CDR3 spells CASHMGASGSTDTQYF. Written as DNA, the CDR3 is TGTGCCAGCCATATGGGGGCTAGCGGGAGCACAGATACGCAGTATTTT.

The rearrangement uses TRBV6-5 and TRBJ1-1; D remains unclear. Germline V lookup: CDR1 MNHEY, CDR2 SVGAGI. This CDR3 spans 11 amino acids. V shed 6 bases and J shed 8 bases, with 10 bases lying between them. The CDR3 DNA reads TGTGCCAGCAGCCTCGGGAGGGAAGCTTTCTTT. Its translation: CASSLGREAFF.

The chain employs TRBV11-3 and TRBJ1-1; D is possibly TRBD1 (5 bases). CDR3 size: 14 residues. Germline V gene sequence: CDR1 SGHNT, CDR2 YENEEA. V lost 3 bases and J lost 1, with 9 bases in between. The CDR3 DNA is TGTGCCAGCAGCTTTTCAGGGTCGAACACTGAAGCTTTCTTT. Translation: CASSFSGSNTEAFF. The full variable domain, in which reference TRBV11-3 and TRBJ1-1 provide the parts outside the CDR3, is EAGVVQSPRYKIIEKKQPVAFWCNPISGHNTLYWYLQNLGQGPELLIRYENEEAVDDSQLPKDRFSAERLKGVDSTLKIQPAELGDSAVYLCASSFSGSNTEAFFGQGTRLTVV.

The chain uses TRBV10-3 and TRBJ2-7, with TRBD1 matching over 10 bases. Losses at the gene ends were 6 bases for V and 4 bases for J; bases not matched to a gene: 6. This CDR3 is 14 amino acids long. From germline, CDR1 is ENHRY and CDR2 SYGVKD. The CDR3 is CAIRGGTGEYEQYF. In DNA form, the CDR3 reads TGTGCCATCAGGGGGGGGACAGGGGAGTACGAGCAGTACTTC.